Each of the 10 T cell receptor beta chains below was sequenced from the same sample in a study of cytomegalovirus exposure and HLA in healthy donors. Researchers ran the PCR with 60 Vbeta and 13 Jbeta primers. Here immunoSEQ multiplex PCR was the method, and the copy in TCRdb shows in-frame clones only, minus some. The sample lists some 180,000 clones; approximately 82% were seen once. Sequencing was performed on PBMCs. The receptor source for this set is a girl aged 2-10 years in good health and CMV-seropositive.

The rearrangement uses TRBV28 and TRBJ1-5, with 9 bases matching TRBD1. Germline V gene sequence: CDR1 MDHEN, CDR2 SYDVKM. V dropped 4 bases and J dropped 8; count of bases not matched to a gene: 12. This CDR3 comprises 16 residues. The CDR3 loop reads CASSSGRTGVIEPQHF. CDR3 bases: TGTGCCAGCAGTTCTGGTCGGACAGGGGTAATTGAGCCCCAGCATTTT.

The V and J genes are TRBV9 and TRBJ1-3; a possible D gene is TRBD1 (5 bases). Germline CDR1 and CDR2: SGDLS and YYNGEE. V lost 4 bases and J 3 bases, leaving 20 bases between the germline ends. The CDR3 consists of 17 residues. This CDR3 reads CASSTTPRQGYGNTIYF. The CDR3, as DNA: TGTGCCAGCAGCACTACCCCCCGTCAGGGCTATGGAAACACCATATATTTT.

The gene calls are TRBV28 and TRBJ2-7; weak D call: TRBD1 (6 bases). Between the trimmed V and J ends, which lost 7 bases and 0 bases, there was a span of 10 bases. CDR3 length equals 13 residues. Germline CDR1 and CDR2: MDHEN and SYDVKM. CDR3 DNA sequence: TGTGCCAGCAAAGGACAGCCCTCCTACGAGCAGTACTTC. This translates into CASKGQPSYEQYF.

This clone was observed a single time. The chain carries TRBV9 and TRBJ1-2; possibly TRBD1 for D (5 bases). The germline V gene has CDR1 SGDLS and CDR2 YYNGEE. Trimming left V 5 bases short and J 0 bases short, with 23 bases between. This CDR3 is 18 amino acids long. CDR3 region: CASSEHMTALSANYGYTF. CDR3 in DNA: TGTGCCAGCAGTGAACATATGACAGCTTTGAGTGCTAACTATGGCTACACCTTC.

The V call is TRBV28, the J call TRBJ2-1, with a possible D match to TRBD2 (5 bases). V was clipped by 5 bases and J by 6 bases, with 23 bases between them. CDR3 length equals 17 residues. Germline V gene sequence: CDR1 MDHEN, CDR2 SYDVKM. The CDR3 is CASSTQTDLEELNEQFF. For the CDR3, the DNA is TGTGCCAGCAGTACCCAAACTGACTTGGAGGAACTCAATGAGCAGTTCTTC.

The chain combines TRBV5-1 with TRBJ2-5, with 7 bases that match TRBD1. Germline V lookup: CDR1 SGHRS, CDR2 YFSETQ. V shed 0 bases and J 2 bases; nucleotides not matched to a gene: 4. The CDR3 has 15 residues. The CDR3 nucleotides are TGCGCCAGCAGCTTGGTCTCGACAGGGCAAGAGACCCAGTACTTC. Its protein product is CASSLVSTGQETQYF.

The chain is built from TRBV19 and TRBJ1-2, with D uncertain. The CDR3 totals 12 residues. Per germline, CDR1 LNHDA and CDR2 SQIVND (reference sequence). Trimming cost V 7 bases and J 2 bases, with 8 bases left between them. The CDR3 DNA sequence: TGTGCCAGTACGAGGCAGAACTATGGCTACACCTTC. Translating it yields CASTRQNYGYTF.

The chain links TRBV5-5 to TRBJ1-2, with D maybe TRBD1 (5 bases). CDR1 and CDR2 from the germline V gene are SGHKS and YYEKEE (reference sequence). CDR3 size: 14 residues. Trimming shortened V by 1 base and J by 1 base, and 8 bases separated the two germline ends. This CDR3 is CASSLRRGNYGYTF. The CDR3 region has the DNA TGTGCCAGCAGCTTGAGGAGGGGTAACTATGGCTACACCTTC.

A single count supports this clone. One end of the junction does not line up with germline, which may come from a read error. The CDR3 DNA follows: TGTTCCAGCAGCTTAGTCGACGTGGGGGGGAATCAGCCCCAGCATTTT. It encodes CSSSLVDVGGNQPQHF. The V call is TRBV7-9, the J call TRBJ1-5; D is possibly TRBD1 (5 bases). CDR1 is SEHNR and CDR2 is FQNEAQ in the germline V gene (reference sequence). The length of the CDR3 is 16 residues.

The rearrangement joins TRBV2 to TRBJ1-1, with D perhaps matching TRBD1 (5 bases). The CDR3 length is 15 residues. From germline, CDR1 is SNHLY and CDR2 FYNNEI. With 7 bases removed from V and 4 bases from J, the gap between germline ends came to 19 bases. CDR3: CASTRGSSGGTEAFF. The CDR3 DNA follows: TGTGCCAGCACCAGAGGCTCCTCCGGGGGCACTGAAGCTTTCTTT.